This TCR beta chain was identified during a study of T cell responses to AZD1222 COVID-19 vaccine. This table comes from immunoSEQ multiplex PCR, and its TCRdb copy is limited to in-frame clones, with some not included. The sample consists of about 170,000 clones, around 85% of them appearing once. V was cut by 2 bases and J by 5 bases, with 13 bases left in between. The CDR3 spans 14 residues. Per the germline V gene, CDR1 is SGHDT and CDR2 is YYEEEE. The receptor was isolated from an adult who received the AZD1222 COVID-19 vaccine. The chain links TRBV5-6 to TRBJ1-1; TRBD1 might be the D (6 bases). Material: peripheral blood, obtained 28 days after the second AZD1222 dose. CDR3: CASSFTTGKTEAFF. The CDR3 bases are TGTGCCAGCAGCTTTACGACAGGTAAAACTGAAGCTTTCTTT.